A selection of T cell receptor beta chains follows, all from one sample in a study of blood T cell repertoires in COVID-19. Method: immunoSEQ multiplex PCR; TCRdb's copy keeps in-frame clones and lacks some. The repertoire has roughly 130,000 clones, 80% to 85% of them found once; the top ten carry under 15%. Sequenced sample: peripheral blood. Every receptor here comes from a woman in her 30s who had recovered from COVID-19. CDR3s include the opening cysteine and the closing phenylalanine or tryptophan. Fields, in order: D gene, clone size, V gene, CDR3 length, J gene, CDR3 DNA, CDR3 protein. The D gene is left open where the match is weak. Clone size is stated in some rows and not others, as once, few, many or a class when expanded.

d_gene: TRBD1
abundance: .
v_gene: TRBV6-5
len: 15
j_gene: TRBJ1-5
CDR3nt: TGTGCCAGCAGTCAGGGGGTGGGCGCCAATCAGCCCCAGCATTTT
CDR3aa: CASSQGVGANQPQHF

d_gene: TRBD1
abundance: .
v_gene: TRBV11-3
len: 15
j_gene: TRBJ2-5
CDR3nt: TGTGCCAGCAGCTGGGGACAGGGGGAACGAGAGACCCAGTACTTC
CDR3aa: CASSWGQGERETQYF

d_gene: .
abundance: .
v_gene: TRBV19
len: 16
j_gene: TRBJ2-7
CDR3nt: TGTGCCAGTAGTATTTTACCCTCGGCAGGGATATACGAGCAGTACTTC
CDR3aa: CASSILPSAGIYEQYF

d_gene: .
abundance: .
v_gene: TRBV11-1
len: 15
j_gene: TRBJ1-4
CDR3nt: TGTGCCAGCAGCTTCAGGGGTGCAACTAATGAAAAACTGTTTTTT
CDR3aa: CASSFRGATNEKLFF

d_gene: TRBD2
abundance: once
v_gene: TRBV6-2/TRBV6-3
len: 18
j_gene: TRBJ2-3
CDR3nt: TGTGCCAGCAGTGGTATTAGGGCGGGAGGACCAAGCCCAGATACGCAGTATTTT
CDR3aa: CASSGIRAGGPSPDTQYF

d_gene: TRBD1
abundance: .
v_gene: TRBV12-5
len: 18
j_gene: TRBJ2-1
CDR3nt: TGTGCTAGTGGGGCGCCCCCAGGGGGATTAAGCTCCTACAATGAGCAGTTCTTC
CDR3aa: CASGAPPGGLSSYNEQFF

d_gene: TRBD2
abundance: .
v_gene: TRBV6-6
len: 14
j_gene: TRBJ2-7
CDR3nt: TGTGCCAGCAGTCTAGCGGGAGGGCCGTTCGAGCAGTACTTC
CDR3aa: CASSLAGGPFEQYF

d_gene: TRBD2
abundance: .
v_gene: TRBV5-1
len: 17
j_gene: TRBJ2-1
CDR3nt: TGCGCCAGCAGCCTGAAGCGGGAACCGAGCTCCTACAATGAGCAGTTCTTC
CDR3aa: CASSLKREPSSYNEQFF

d_gene: TRBD2
abundance: .
v_gene: TRBV19
len: 14
j_gene: TRBJ2-7
CDR3nt: TGTGCCAGTAGTATTCGCGGGAGAGTCGACGAGCAGTACTTC
CDR3aa: CASSIRGRVDEQYF

d_gene: TRBD1
abundance: many
v_gene: TRBV9
len: 14
j_gene: TRBJ1-1
CDR3nt: TGTGCCAGCAGCGTAGTCCCAGGGGGCACTGAAGCTTTCTTT
CDR3aa: CASSVVPGGTEAFF

d_gene: TRBD1
abundance: .
v_gene: TRBV5-4
len: 15
j_gene: TRBJ1-4
CDR3nt: TGTGCCAGCAGCCAAGGACAGGGTTCCGTTGAAAAACTGTTTTTT
CDR3aa: CASSQGQGSVEKLFF

d_gene: .
abundance: .
v_gene: TRBV7-3
len: 17
j_gene: TRBJ1-2
CDR3nt: TGTGCCAGCCACAGAGAAAACAGGGAAGATGATTTCTATGGCTACACCTTC
CDR3aa: CASHRENREDDFYGYTF

d_gene: .
abundance: once
v_gene: TRBV12-3/TRBV12-4
len: 13
j_gene: TRBJ1-1
CDR3nt: TGTGCCAGCAGTTTTGTCTCGAACACTGAAGCTTTCTTT
CDR3aa: CASSFVSNTEAFF

d_gene: TRBD1
abundance: .
v_gene: TRBV7-9
len: 15
j_gene: TRBJ1-4
CDR3nt: TGTGCCAGCAGCTCCCGGGACAGGGAGAGTGAAAAACTGTTTTTT
CDR3aa: CASSSRDRESEKLFF

d_gene: TRBD2
abundance: many
v_gene: TRBV5-1
len: 13
j_gene: TRBJ2-1
CDR3nt: TGCGCCAGCAGCTTCGGGGGGGAAAATGAGCAGTTCTTC
CDR3aa: CASSFGGENEQFF

d_gene: .
abundance: .
v_gene: TRBV5-4
len: 15
j_gene: TRBJ1-2
CDR3nt: TGTGCCAGCAGCCGGACAGATACCCCCTACTATGGCTACACCTTC
CDR3aa: CASSRTDTPYYGYTF

d_gene: TRBD1
abundance: .
v_gene: TRBV13
len: 21
j_gene: TRBJ2-7
CDR3nt: TGTGCCAGCAGTATCAGAAGACACTCAGGGGGCACAGGGGTGAAGAGCTACGAGCAGTACTTC
CDR3aa: CASSIRRHSGGTGVKSYEQYF

d_gene: .
abundance: once
v_gene: TRBV6-2/TRBV6-3
len: 14
j_gene: TRBJ1-2
CDR3nt: TGTGCCAGCAGTGCCCCGGGACTGAACTATGGCTACACCTTC
CDR3aa: CASSAPGLNYGYTF

d_gene: TRBD2
abundance: .
v_gene: TRBV7-2
len: 15
j_gene: TRBJ2-3
CDR3nt: TGTGCCAGCAGCTTAACGGGAGGGGGCACAGATACGCAGTATTTT
CDR3aa: CASSLTGGGTDTQYF

d_gene: .
abundance: few
v_gene: TRBV5-6
len: 12
j_gene: TRBJ2-1
CDR3nt: TGTGCCAGCAGCATTTATGCGCCAGAGCAGTTCTTC
CDR3aa: CASSIYAPEQFF

d_gene: .
abundance: once
v_gene: TRBV25-1
len: 17
j_gene: TRBJ2-1
CDR3nt: TGTGCCAGCAGTGATTTGGCCCCGGTAGCCCCCTACAATGAGCAGTTCTTC
CDR3aa: CASSDLAPVAPYNEQFF

d_gene: TRBD1
abundance: .
v_gene: TRBV5-1
len: 13
j_gene: TRBJ2-3
CDR3nt: TGCGCCAGCAGCTTGCAGGGGGCGGATACGCAGTATTTT
CDR3aa: CASSLQGADTQYF

d_gene: TRBD1
abundance: .
v_gene: TRBV10-1
len: 13
j_gene: TRBJ1-1
CDR3nt: TGCGCCAGCAGTGCCGGACAGGCTTTGAAGGCTTTCTTT
CDR3aa: CASSAGQALKAFF

d_gene: .
abundance: .
v_gene: TRBV3-1/TRBV3-2
len: 14
j_gene: TRBJ1-1
CDR3nt: TGTGCCAGCAGCCAAGGGTTGGCGAACACTGAAGCTTTCTTT
CDR3aa: CASSQGLANTEAFF

d_gene: TRBD2
abundance: .
v_gene: TRBV19
len: 15
j_gene: TRBJ2-1
CDR3nt: TGTGCCAGTAGTATAGGACTAGCGGGGCGGAATGAGCAGTTCTTC
CDR3aa: CASSIGLAGRNEQFF

d_gene: TRBD1
abundance: .
v_gene: TRBV7-3
len: 15
j_gene: TRBJ2-3
CDR3nt: TGTGCCAGCAGCCTGGACAGGGTGTCGACAGATACGCAGTATTTT
CDR3aa: CASSLDRVSTDTQYF

d_gene: .
abundance: .
v_gene: TRBV18
len: 12
j_gene: TRBJ1-1
CDR3nt: TGTGCCAGCTCACCGACAGGTATTGAAGCTTTCTTT
CDR3aa: CASSPTGIEAFF

d_gene: TRBD2
abundance: .
v_gene: TRBV6-6
len: 15
j_gene: TRBJ2-3
CDR3nt: TGTGCCAGCAGGCCGGGACTAGCGGACCTGGATACGCAGTATTTT
CDR3aa: CASRPGLADLDTQYF

d_gene: TRBD1
abundance: once
v_gene: TRBV7-9
len: 15
j_gene: TRBJ2-7
CDR3nt: TGTGCCAGCAGCTACCCCGGTGGACAGGGGGACGAGCAGTACTTC
CDR3aa: CASSYPGGQGDEQYF

d_gene: .
abundance: once
v_gene: TRBV6-5
len: 14
j_gene: TRBJ1-4
CDR3nt: TGTGCCAGCAGAAAGGGACTCGGGGTGGAAAAACTGTTTTTT
CDR3aa: CASRKGLGVEKLFF

d_gene: .
abundance: .
v_gene: TRBV5-1
len: 17
j_gene: TRBJ2-1
CDR3nt: TGCGCCAGCAGCTTGAACCAGGTCCCGTCCTCCTACAATGAGCAGTTCTTC
CDR3aa: CASSLNQVPSSYNEQFF

d_gene: TRBD1
abundance: once
v_gene: TRBV7-9
len: 16
j_gene: TRBJ2-1
CDR3nt: TGTGCCAGCAGCTTACTCCGGGACAGGGACAACAATGAGCAGTTCTTC
CDR3aa: CASSLLRDRDNNEQFF

d_gene: TRBD2
abundance: .
v_gene: TRBV20-1
len: 16
j_gene: TRBJ2-7
CDR3nt: TGCAGTGCTAGTCGGCTAGCGGGGGGCGAAGCCAACGAGCAGTACTTC
CDR3aa: CSASRLAGGEANEQYF

d_gene: TRBD2
abundance: once
v_gene: TRBV5-4
len: 15
j_gene: TRBJ2-1
CDR3nt: TGTGCCAGCAGCTTAGGACTAGCGGGATACAATGAGCAGTTCTTC
CDR3aa: CASSLGLAGYNEQFF

d_gene: TRBD2
abundance: once
v_gene: TRBV19
len: 16
j_gene: TRBJ2-3
CDR3nt: TGTGCCAGTAGTATCTCCTTAGCGGGAGGGCTGGATACGCAGTATTTT
CDR3aa: CASSISLAGGLDTQYF

d_gene: TRBD1
abundance: .
v_gene: TRBV12-5
len: 15
j_gene: TRBJ2-1
CDR3nt: TGTGCTAGTGGGTCCAACAGGGGGTTCTACAATGAGCAGTTCTTC
CDR3aa: CASGSNRGFYNEQFF

d_gene: .
abundance: .
v_gene: TRBV11-2
len: 14
j_gene: TRBJ1-2
CDR3nt: TGTGCCAGCAGCTCCTATCTCGACTTGGGTGGCTACACCTTC
CDR3aa: CASSSYLDLGGYTF

d_gene: .
abundance: .
v_gene: TRBV7-9
len: 12
j_gene: TRBJ1-1
CDR3nt: TGTGCCAGCAGCTTACAGTACACTGAAGCTTTCTTT
CDR3aa: CASSLQYTEAFF

d_gene: TRBD2
abundance: once
v_gene: TRBV6-4
len: 15
j_gene: TRBJ2-1
CDR3nt: TGTGCCAGCAGGGTTGAGGGGACTAGCAACAATGAGCAGTTCTTC
CDR3aa: CASRVEGTSNNEQFF

d_gene: TRBD2
abundance: .
v_gene: TRBV5-1
len: 15
j_gene: TRBJ2-2
CDR3nt: TGCGCCAGCAGCTTTTTAGCGGGAGCGGGCGGGGAGCTGTTTTTT
CDR3aa: CASSFLAGAGGELFF